These T cell receptor beta chains were read from a single sample in a study of a mutant IDH1 vaccine in newly diagnosed glioma. These receptors lack a known antigen. Some clones are missing from TCRdb's copy, which holds only in-frame ones; the method was immunoSEQ multiplex PCR. The data contain roughly 40,000 clones, 70% to 90% of them singletons. The sequences come from PBMCs, collected from a glioma patient whose treatment included an IDH1 peptide vaccine. The receptors derive from a man in his forties with glioma. The CDR3 runs from the conserved cysteine through the conserved F or W. D genes are given only for firm matches. Clone sizes are given selectively: once, few, many, or a class where the clone is expanded.

cdr3_nt cdr3_aa j_call clone_size v_call d_call
TGCGCCAGCAGTGAGAGGCCCCGTACCGGGGAGCTGTTTTTT CASSERPRTGELFF TRBJ2-2 once TRBV10-2 NA
TGCGCCAGCAGCCCCCGAGATGTAGGAGACAGGGGCTACGAGCAGTACTTC CASSPRDVGDRGYEQYF TRBJ2-7 NA TRBV4-1 TRBD1
TGTGCCAGCAGTTCGAAGGGACTAGGTAAAAACATTCAGTACTTC CASSSKGLGKNIQYF TRBJ2-4 NA TRBV6-5 TRBD2
TGCGCCAGCAGCTTGGTGGGTAACTATGGCTACACCTTC CASSLVGNYGYTF TRBJ1-2 once TRBV5-1 NA
TGTGCCAGTAGTATAGTAGGGGGAGGAGACGAGCAGTACTTC CASSIVGGGDEQYF TRBJ2-7 NA TRBV19 NA
TGTGCCAGCAGTTTGGCCCCTCCCCGCGAGGGAACTGAAGCTTTCTTT CASSLAPPREGTEAFF TRBJ1-1 NA TRBV28 NA
TGTGCCAGCAGCTCCTCGGGCCTGGGCGAGCAGTTCTTC CASSSSGLGEQFF TRBJ2-1 NA TRBV9 NA
TGTGCCAGTAGTATGGTAGGCAACTCCTACGAGCAGTACTTC CASSMVGNSYEQYF TRBJ2-7 NA TRBV19 NA
TGTGCCAGCAGCTTGGGGGGGCAATGGGAGACCCAGTACTTC CASSLGGQWETQYF TRBJ2-5 NA TRBV7-8 NA
TGTGCCAGCAGCTTATTAGGGGGGGATGCCGGGGAGCTGTTTTTT CASSLLGGDAGELFF TRBJ2-2 NA TRBV7-6 NA
TGTGCCAGCAGCTTAGTTGCGAGGGTTGGCCAAGAGACCCAGTACTTC CASSLVARVGQETQYF TRBJ2-5 NA TRBV7-2 NA
TGTGCCACCAGGGGTAGCGGGGCCTCCTACGAGCAGTACTTC CATRGSGASYEQYF TRBJ2-7 NA TRBV15 TRBD2
TGCGCCAGCAGCCAAGAAAGACAGAAGAGCTACTACGAGCAGTACTTC CASSQERQKSYYEQYF TRBJ2-7 NA TRBV4-3 NA
TGTGCCAGCAGCTTAGGGCTAGCGGGCTTCTCCTACGAGCAGTACTTC CASSLGLAGFSYEQYF TRBJ2-7 NA TRBV7-2 TRBD2
TGTGCCAGTAGTATTAGTGCCTCCTACGAGCAGTACTTC CASSISASYEQYF TRBJ2-7 few TRBV19 NA
TGTGCCAGCAGGGTAGGCCCTCCTAACTATGGCTACACCTTC CASRVGPPNYGYTF TRBJ1-2 NA TRBV5-4 NA
TGTGCCAGCAGCTTAAGGGCGGGCACAGATACGCAGTATTTT CASSLRAGTDTQYF TRBJ2-3 NA TRBV7-9 NA
TGTGCCAGCAGTTTGACAGACAATGAGCAGTTCTTC CASSLTDNEQFF TRBJ2-1 NA TRBV6-5 NA
TGTGCCAGCAGCTTAGAATGGAGTGGAAACACCATATATTTT CASSLEWSGNTIYF TRBJ1-3 NA TRBV7-9 NA
TGCAGCGTTGAAGTTGTCGATGGCTACACCTTC CSVEVVDGYTF TRBJ1-2 NA TRBV29-1 NA
TGCGCCAGCAGCTTGGTGCCAGCGGGAGGGCCCGCAGATACGCAGTATTTT CASSLVPAGGPADTQYF TRBJ2-3 NA TRBV5-1 TRBD2